This TCR beta chain was captured in a study of neurological immune-mediated disorders (dated by TCRdb to the late 2010s). In terms of the full investigation: Using UMI-based sequencing, the study compared peripheral blood TCR-beta repertoires from patients with HTLV-I-associated myelopathy (HAM/TSP), patients with multiple sclerosis, and healthy controls. The approximately 110 TCR-beta libraries covered PBMC samples along with longitudinal samples, technical triplicates, and paired sorted CD4+ and CD8+ T-cell subsets. Technical triplicate libraries were sequenced to precisely calculate how much the frequency of each individual clone varied. Of the approximately 68 subjects in the cohort, roughly 14 were HAM/TSP patients, roughly 35 were multiple sclerosis patients, and about 20 were healthy controls.

The germline V gene encodes CDR1 SGHKS and CDR2 YYEKEE (reference sequence). The CDR3 holds 15 amino acids from the cysteine to the phenylalanine. Just CDR3 DNA is preserved here, 45 bases in frame from base 1. V is trimmed back by 4 bases and J by 5 bases, and the junction contains 9 bases that no gene match accounts for. As to this clonotype: No cognate antigen has been identified for it. Qualities for individual bases were not recorded, and no much larger clone is one base off.

The time point label corresponds to: technical triplicate 3. For the sorted-subset TCR libraries, the starting material was about 950,000 sorted CD4+ or CD8+ T cells. Peripheral blood underwent Ficoll-Hypaque density gradient centrifugation to isolate PBMCs, which were then cryopreserved in liquid nitrogen. Paired sorted CD4+ and CD8+ subsets came from healthy controls, HAM/TSP patients and MS patients. Results and caveats for the whole study, not just this receptor: TCR clonal expansion was highest in HAM/TSP patients and lowest in MS patients, with MS patients falling below even healthy controls. Expanded clones from different subjects shared no identical CDR3 amino acid sequences, which suggests that TCR-beta repertoires were private in all groups.

To synthesize cDNA, template-switch 5'RACE was performed with a primer carrying a 10-nucleotide random unique molecular identifier so that each TCR transcript was tagged. Every sequencing run yielded over 170 million TCR-beta sequences covering 15-18 subjects. The RNeasy kit was used for extraction of total RNA. The KAPA Real-time Library Amplification kit was used to amplify TCR-beta VDJ regions with primers targeting the TCR constant region and the 5'RACE anchor. A first PCR added sample indexes and Illumina adaptors, after which a second PCR increased the library yield. After Ampure bead purification, the TCR product of roughly 650 bp was size-selected on a 2% E-gel SizeSelection system. Before pooling, libraries had their quality checked on a Bioanalyzer, their concentration measured with Qubit, and their quantity determined with the Kapa Library Quantification kit. Paired-end 2 x 150 bp sequencing of the libraries was performed on an Illumina HiSeq 2500. To increase sequence diversity, roughly 23-30% phiX was spiked into each library pool. Regarding the original processing steps: The quality-filtered reads were processed with the UMI-based MiGEC pipeline, whose error correction step removed more than 75% of the raw TCR sequences. IMGT germline references were used for alignment of VDJ genes, and clonotypes were defined by a unique CDR3 amino acid sequence together with V-J genes. Clonal expansion, Shannon diversity, and CDR3 relatedness (CalcPairwiseDistances, ClusterSamples) were evaluated with VDJtools, and phylogenetic trees were built with CLCbio workbench. Clones with at least 8 unique UMIs were defined as expanded, with this threshold being based on coefficient-of-variation modelling across technical triplicates. Starting from the raw public reads, TCRdb applied fastp trimming at Q25, assembled clones with MiXCR and retained in-frame beta chains. Duplicate CDR3 protein sequences are folded into a single record with the most common DNA and genes. The V and J calls here are based on TCRdb, not the publication. This sample gives 25,000 to 30,000 distinct CDR3 sequences in total; about 16% of them show up just once. The biggest ten clones account for about 4.9% of the sample.

The sequence links TRBV5-5 to TRBJ1-1, with 9 central nucleotides matching TRBD1. Material for sequencing was CD4+ T cells from blood. This TCR was recovered from a female donor with HTLV-1-associated myelopathy (HAM/TSP). The CDR3 has the sequence CASSPRDRDRTEAFF. DNA sequence: TGTGCCAGCAGCCCGCGGGACAGGGATCGGACTGAAGCTTTCTTT.